The clone carrying this T cell receptor (beta chain) was picked up one time. The data derive from a study of blood T cell repertoires in COVID-19. Study details: Acute and convalescent COVID-19 specimens originated in the United States, Italy and Spain. T cells, B-cell-depleted T cells, or PBMCs supplied cDNA or gDNA.

V lost 4 bases, J lost 12 bases, and 13 bases lay in between. The CDR3 is made up of 12 amino acids. Under the authors' procedure: Counts of nucleated cells, estimated from reference gene primer amplification, were obtained. The data were produced by immunoSEQ multiplex PCR, yet TCRdb's version contains in-frame clones alone and is incomplete. The V and J calls and clone size are taken from that table; D and trimming were inferred from the DNA. The table has about 200,000 clones, around 90% seen once. Sequencing was performed on peripheral blood. This chain links TRBV12-3 or TRBV12-4 with TRBJ2-1; no clear D gene. The clonotype was recovered from a man in his sixties with active or convalescent COVID-19. The CDR3 spells CASSSFEVSQFF. The DNA for the CDR3 is TGTGCCAGCAGTTCGTTCGAGGTATCGCAGTTCTTC.